The entry that follows covers one T cell receptor (beta chain) sequence. This clone has a count of ten or more. Its cognate antigen has yet to be identified. A read error may produce the germline difference seen at one junction end. The read halts 3 residues ahead of the CDR3 end, with the missing end drawn from the germline J gene. Both CVID patients and healthy controls were predominantly of Caucasian heritage. Heparinized peripheral whole blood samples of 5 to 8 ml were collected from each donor. Genomic DNA from adults with common variable immune deficiency (CVID) and from healthy adult controls was used for sequencing of TCRbeta CDR3 repertoires. The control group was made up of some 22 healthy adult volunteers (around 10 male and some twelve female) whose ages ranged from roughly 23 to 70 years, with a mean age of approximately 32. To isolate peripheral blood mononuclear cells, diluted blood was subjected to density centrifugation over Hypaque 1077 or Ficoll-Paque. Genomic DNA was extracted from unsorted mononuclear cells by Qiagen column purification or by a centrifugation-based method.

This record belongs to a study of T cell clonality in common variable immunodeficiency (dated by TCRdb to about 2015). Equivalent amounts of genomic DNA from CVID and control samples were used as sequencing input. For every sample, a 60 bp segment covering the rearranged TCRbeta CDR3 region was amplified and then sequenced. The immunoSEQ assay, a bias-corrected multiplex PCR combined with high-throughput sequencing, was used for TCRbeta amplification. On the study's bioinformatics: Every unique nucleotide sequence counted as a clone and was annotated with V, D and J genes, copy number and frequency. Sequences were labeled productive if in frame, and non-productive if out of frame or containing stop codons. As previously described, clonality was computed from Shannon's entropy. The predicted amino acid sequences of productive clones were used to derive mean CDR3 Kyte-Doolittle hydropathy. Hierarchical clustering of scaled V gene usage was performed with the R hclust function using Manhattan distance and complete linkage. To assess clone sharing by CDR3 amino acid sequence, 12 repertoires per group were resampled over 100 rounds. The repertoires were searched for fewer than 75 published EBV-specific TCRbeta sequences and 200 to 300 published CMV-specific TCRbeta sequences. A couple of CVID samples that yielded fewer than 10,000 sequences were excluded from the analysis, so roughly 40 CVID repertoires were retained. Drawn from immuneACCESS, this table holds only the in-frame rearrangements with V and J called that TCRdb kept. Clones are partly lost; checked studies trace under half to an unresolved V gene and leave the rest unexplained. D and trimming were read from the DNA, whereas the V and J calls and clone size are those reported in that table. The table notes over 45,000 clones here, none of them singletons. The ten largest clonotypes hold around 2% of the sample.

The germline V gene gives CDR1 as LGHNA and CDR2 as YNFKEQ. Its CDR3 holds 15 amino acids, cysteine through phenylalanine. Part of the CDR3 DNA is given, 36 bases translated from base 1. What the study reported, not specific to this receptor: Patient heterogeneity within the CVID cohort put limits on correlating repertoire features with clinical complications. Fewer deletions and N-nucleotide insertions were reportedly observed in CVID TCRbeta sequences, and highly modified clones with 13 or more V deletions were reportedly absent from CVID TCRbeta sequences. The authors noted that sequencing repertoires of T cell subpopulations would be needed to clarify what caused the increased clonality in CVID. TCRbeta clonality was higher in CVID subjects than in healthy controls (t-test p = 0.018), and the increase was most characteristic of about a third of subjects. Despite equal DNA input, controls averaged around 80,000 unique sequences per sample versus some 30,000 in CVID samples. Fewer TCRbeta clones were shared among CVID subjects than among healthy controls (p < 0.0001).

Rearrangement joined TRBV4-2 to TRBJ2-3; the D gene is unclear. This clonotype was sampled from a person aged 18 to 75 in good health. The sequenced material came from peripheral blood mononuclear cells. CDR3 bases read: TGCGCCAGCAGCCGAGTCCGGGTTTTCACAGATACG. It translates to CASSRVRVFTDT. The whole CDR3 protein reads CASSRVRVFTDTQYF.